This entry describes one TCR beta chain. The data were produced by immunoSEQ multiplex PCR, yet TCRdb's version contains in-frame clones alone and is incomplete. The data hold about 5,500 clones, with 86% observed a single time. This CDR3 spans 15 amino acids. Germline CDR1 is LNHNV and CDR2 is YYDKDF (reference sequence). Trimming cost V 0 bases and J 5 bases, with 13 bases left between them. The data were obtained in a study of PD-1 blockade in classical Hodgkin lymphoma. Indicated time point: newly diagnosed, previously untreated cHL patient sample. After thawing, PBMCs were subjected to magnetic negative selection to isolate CD8+ T cells.

Sequencing input: CD8+ T cells from blood. This sequence was found in a human donor with classical Hodgkin lymphoma. The V call is TRBV15, the J call TRBJ2-5, with D possibly matching TRBD1 (5 bases). CDR3 sequence: CATSREPGLVETQYF. CDR3 nucleotide sequence: TGTGCCACCAGCAGAGAACCAGGGTTGGTGGAGACCCAGTACTTC.